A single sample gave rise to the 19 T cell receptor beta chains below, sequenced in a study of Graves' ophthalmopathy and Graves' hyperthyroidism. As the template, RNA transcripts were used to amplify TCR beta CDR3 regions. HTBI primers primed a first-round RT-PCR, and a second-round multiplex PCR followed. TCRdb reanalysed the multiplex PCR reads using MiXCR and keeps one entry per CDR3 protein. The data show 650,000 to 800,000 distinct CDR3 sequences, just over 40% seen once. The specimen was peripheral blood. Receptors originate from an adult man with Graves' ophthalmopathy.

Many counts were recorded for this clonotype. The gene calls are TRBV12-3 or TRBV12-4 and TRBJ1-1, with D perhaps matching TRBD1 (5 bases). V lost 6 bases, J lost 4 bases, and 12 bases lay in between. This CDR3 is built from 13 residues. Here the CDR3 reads CASRTAGGTEAFF. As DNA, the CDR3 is TGTGCCAGCAGGACAGCCGGGGGCACTGAAGCTTTCTTT.

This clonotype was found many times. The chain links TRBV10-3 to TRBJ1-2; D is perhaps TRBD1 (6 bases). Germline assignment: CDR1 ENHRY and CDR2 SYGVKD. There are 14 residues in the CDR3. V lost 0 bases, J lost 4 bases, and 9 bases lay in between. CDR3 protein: CAISESGGRYGYTF. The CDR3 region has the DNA TGTGCCATCAGTGAGTCGGGGGGCCGCTATGGCTACACCTTC.

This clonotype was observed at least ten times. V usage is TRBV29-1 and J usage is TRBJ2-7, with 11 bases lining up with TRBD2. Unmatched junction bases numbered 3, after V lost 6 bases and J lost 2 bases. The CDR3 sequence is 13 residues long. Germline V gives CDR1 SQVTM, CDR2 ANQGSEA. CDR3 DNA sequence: TGCAGCGTATTAGCGGGAGGGCCCTACGAGCAGTACTTC. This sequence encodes CSVLAGGPYEQYF.

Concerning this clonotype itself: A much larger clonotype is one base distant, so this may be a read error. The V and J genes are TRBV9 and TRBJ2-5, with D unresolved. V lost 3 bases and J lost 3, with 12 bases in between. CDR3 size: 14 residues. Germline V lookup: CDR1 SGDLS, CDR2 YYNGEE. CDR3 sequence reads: CASSARSSKETQYF. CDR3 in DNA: TGTGCCAGCAGCGCACGGTCAAGCAAAGAGACCCAGTACTTC.

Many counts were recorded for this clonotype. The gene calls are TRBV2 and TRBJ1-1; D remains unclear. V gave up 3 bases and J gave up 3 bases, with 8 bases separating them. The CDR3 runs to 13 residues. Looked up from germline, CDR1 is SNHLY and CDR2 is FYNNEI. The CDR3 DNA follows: TGTGCCAGCAGTGAGACACAAGACACTGAAGCTTTCTTT. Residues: CASSETQDTEAFF.

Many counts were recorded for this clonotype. The CDR3 loop reads CASSLGQGVRETQYF. CDR3 nucleotide sequence: TGTGCCAGCAGTTTAGGGCAGGGAGTACGAGAGACCCAGTACTTC. This sequence joins TRBV12-3 or TRBV12-4 and TRBJ2-5; D may correspond to TRBD1 or TRBD2 (5 bases each). Trimming shortened V by 1 base and J by 4 bases, and 13 bases separated the two germline ends. The CDR3 runs 15 residues.

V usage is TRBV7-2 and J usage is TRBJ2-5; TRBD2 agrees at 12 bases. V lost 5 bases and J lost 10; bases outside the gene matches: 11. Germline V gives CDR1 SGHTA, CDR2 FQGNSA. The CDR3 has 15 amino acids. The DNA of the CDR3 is TGTGCCAGCAGCGCTAGCGGGGGGGCCAGCCGGGACCAGTACTTC. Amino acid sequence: CASSASGGASRDQYF.

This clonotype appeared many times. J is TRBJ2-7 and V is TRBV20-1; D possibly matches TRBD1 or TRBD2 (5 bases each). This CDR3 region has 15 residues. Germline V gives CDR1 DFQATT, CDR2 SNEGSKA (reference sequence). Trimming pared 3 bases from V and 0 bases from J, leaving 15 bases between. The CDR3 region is CSASPGTANSYEQYF. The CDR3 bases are TGCAGTGCTAGTCCCGGGACGGCGAACTCCTACGAGCAGTACTTC.

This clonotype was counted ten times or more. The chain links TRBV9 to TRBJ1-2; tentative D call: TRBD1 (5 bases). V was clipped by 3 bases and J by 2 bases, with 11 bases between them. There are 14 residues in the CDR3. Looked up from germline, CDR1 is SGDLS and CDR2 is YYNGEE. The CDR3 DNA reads TGTGCCAGCAGCGACGGCGCAGGGAACTATGGCTACACCTTC. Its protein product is CASSDGAGNYGYTF.

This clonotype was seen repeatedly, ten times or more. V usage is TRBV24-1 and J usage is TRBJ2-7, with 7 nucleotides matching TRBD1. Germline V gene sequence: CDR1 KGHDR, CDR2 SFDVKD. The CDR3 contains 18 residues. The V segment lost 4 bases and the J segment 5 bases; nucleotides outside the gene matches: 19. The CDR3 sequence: CATSDSGQSDFGFHEQYF. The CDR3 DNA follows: TGTGCCACCAGTGACTCGGGACAGAGTGACTTCGGTTTCCACGAGCAGTACTTC.

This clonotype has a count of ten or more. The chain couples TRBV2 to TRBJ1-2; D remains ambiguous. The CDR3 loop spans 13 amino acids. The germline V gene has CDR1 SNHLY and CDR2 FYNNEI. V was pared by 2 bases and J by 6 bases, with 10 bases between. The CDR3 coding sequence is TGTGCCAGCAGTGAAATTGCAGATAATGGCTACACCTTC. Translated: CASSEIADNGYTF.

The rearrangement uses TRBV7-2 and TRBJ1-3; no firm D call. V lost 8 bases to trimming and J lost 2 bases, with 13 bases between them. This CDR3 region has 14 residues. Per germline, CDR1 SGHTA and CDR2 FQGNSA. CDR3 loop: CASYDGRTGNTIYF. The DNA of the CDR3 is TGTGCCAGCTACGACGGAAGAACTGGAAACACCATATATTTT.

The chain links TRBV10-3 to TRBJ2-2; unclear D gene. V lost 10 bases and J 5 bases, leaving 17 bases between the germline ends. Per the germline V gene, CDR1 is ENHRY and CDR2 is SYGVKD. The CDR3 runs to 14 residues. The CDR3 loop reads CATQDRPDTGELFF. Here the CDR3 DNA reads TGTGCCACCCAAGATCGGCCGGATACCGGGGAGCTGTTTTTT.

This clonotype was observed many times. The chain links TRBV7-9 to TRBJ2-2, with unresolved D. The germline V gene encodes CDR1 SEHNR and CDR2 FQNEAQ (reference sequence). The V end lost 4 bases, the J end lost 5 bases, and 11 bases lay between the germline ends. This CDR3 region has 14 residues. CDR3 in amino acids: CASSSRLGTGELFF. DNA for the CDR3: TGTGCCAGCAGCTCCAGGCTGGGGACCGGGGAGCTGTTTTTT.

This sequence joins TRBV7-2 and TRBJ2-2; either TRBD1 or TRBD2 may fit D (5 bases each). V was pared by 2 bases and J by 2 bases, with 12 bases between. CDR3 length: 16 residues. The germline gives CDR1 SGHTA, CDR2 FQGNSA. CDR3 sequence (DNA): TGTGCCAGCAGCTTAAGATGGGACCCCAACACCGGGGAGCTGTTTTTT. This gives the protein CASSLRWDPNTGELFF.

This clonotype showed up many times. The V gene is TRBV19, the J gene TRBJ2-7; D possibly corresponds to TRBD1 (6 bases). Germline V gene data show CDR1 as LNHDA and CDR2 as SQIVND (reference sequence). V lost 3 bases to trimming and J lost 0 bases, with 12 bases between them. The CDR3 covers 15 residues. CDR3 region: CASSMSTGSSYEQYF. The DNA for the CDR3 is TGTGCCAGTAGTATGAGCACAGGGAGCTCCTACGAGCAGTACTTC. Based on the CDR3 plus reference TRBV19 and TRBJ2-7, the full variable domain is DGGITQSPKYLFRKEGQNVTLSCEQNLNHDAMYWYRQDPGQGLRLIYYSQIVNDFQKGDIAEGYSVSREKKESFPLTVTSAQKNPTAFYLCASSMSTGSSYEQYFGPGTRLTVT.

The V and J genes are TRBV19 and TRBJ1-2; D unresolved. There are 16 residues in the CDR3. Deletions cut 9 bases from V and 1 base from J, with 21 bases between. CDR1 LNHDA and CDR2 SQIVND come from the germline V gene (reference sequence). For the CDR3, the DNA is TGTGCCAGCAGCGGGTCGTCTCAGGAGCTTAACTATGGCTACACCTTC. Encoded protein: CASSGSSQELNYGYTF.

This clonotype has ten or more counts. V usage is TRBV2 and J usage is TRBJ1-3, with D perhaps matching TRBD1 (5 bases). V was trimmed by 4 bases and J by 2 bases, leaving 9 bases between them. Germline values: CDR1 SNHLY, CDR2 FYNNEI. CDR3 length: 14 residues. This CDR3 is CASSAAGPGNTIYF. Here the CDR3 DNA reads TGTGCCAGCAGTGCGGCAGGGCCTGGAAACACCATATATTTT.

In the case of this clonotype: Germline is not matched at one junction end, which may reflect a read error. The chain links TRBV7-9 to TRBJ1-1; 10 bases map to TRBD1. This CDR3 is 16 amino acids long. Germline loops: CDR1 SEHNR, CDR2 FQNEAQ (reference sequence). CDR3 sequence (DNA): TGTGCCAGCAGCTTTCATAGGACAGGGGGGGACACTGAAGCTCTCTTT. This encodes CASSFHRTGGDTEALF.